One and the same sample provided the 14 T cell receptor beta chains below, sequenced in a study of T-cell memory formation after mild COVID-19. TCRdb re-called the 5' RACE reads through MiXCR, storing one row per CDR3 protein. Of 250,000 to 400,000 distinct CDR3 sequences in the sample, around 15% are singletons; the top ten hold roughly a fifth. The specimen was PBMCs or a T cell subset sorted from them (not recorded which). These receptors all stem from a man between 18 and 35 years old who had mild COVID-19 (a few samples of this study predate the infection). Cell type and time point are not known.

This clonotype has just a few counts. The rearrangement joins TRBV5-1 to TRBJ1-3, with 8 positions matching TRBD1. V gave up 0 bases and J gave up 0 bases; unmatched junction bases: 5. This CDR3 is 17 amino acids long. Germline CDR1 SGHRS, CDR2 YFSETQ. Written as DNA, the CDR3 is TGCGCCAGCAGCTTGGGGCTCAGGGGGCCCTCTGGAAACACCATATATTTT. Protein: CASSLGLRGPSGNTIYF.

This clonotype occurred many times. The CDR3 bases are TGTGCCAGCAGCTTGACTAGCGGGGGGGCCGCAGATACGCAGTATTTT. It codes for CASSLTSGGAADTQYF. V and J are TRBV7-7 and TRBJ2-3; TRBD2 matches at 14 bases. V lost 3 bases, J lost 4 bases, and 3 bases stayed unmatched. Per germline, CDR1 SSHAT and CDR2 FNYEAQ (reference sequence). The CDR3 sequence is 16 residues long.

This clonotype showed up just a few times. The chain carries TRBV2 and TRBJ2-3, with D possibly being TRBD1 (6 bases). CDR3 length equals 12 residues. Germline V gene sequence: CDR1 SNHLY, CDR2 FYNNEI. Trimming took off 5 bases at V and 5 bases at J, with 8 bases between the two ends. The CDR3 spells CASSTGIDTQYF. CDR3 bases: TGTGCCAGCAGTACAGGGATAGATACGCAGTATTTT.

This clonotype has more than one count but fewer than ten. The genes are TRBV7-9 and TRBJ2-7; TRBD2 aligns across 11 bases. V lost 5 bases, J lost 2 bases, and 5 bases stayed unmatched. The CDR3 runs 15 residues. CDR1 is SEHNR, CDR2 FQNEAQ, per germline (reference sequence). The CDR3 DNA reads TGTGCCAGCAGCCTCCTAGCGGGGGGAGCCTACGAGCAGTACTTC. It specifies CASSLLAGGAYEQYF.

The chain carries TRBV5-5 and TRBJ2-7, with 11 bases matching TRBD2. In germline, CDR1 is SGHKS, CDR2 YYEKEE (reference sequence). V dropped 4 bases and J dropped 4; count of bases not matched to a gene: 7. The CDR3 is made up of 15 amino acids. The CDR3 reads CASSRRLAGSYEQYV. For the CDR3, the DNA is TGTGCCAGCAGCCGACGACTAGCGGGGTCTTACGAGCAGTACGTC.

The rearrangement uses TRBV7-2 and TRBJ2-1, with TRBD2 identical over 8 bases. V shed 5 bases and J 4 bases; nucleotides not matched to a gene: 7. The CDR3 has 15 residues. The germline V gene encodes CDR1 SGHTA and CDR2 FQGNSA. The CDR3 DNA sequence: TGTGCCAGCAGCCCTAGAGCGGGGGAGTACAATGAGCAGTTCTTC. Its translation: CASSPRAGEYNEQFF.

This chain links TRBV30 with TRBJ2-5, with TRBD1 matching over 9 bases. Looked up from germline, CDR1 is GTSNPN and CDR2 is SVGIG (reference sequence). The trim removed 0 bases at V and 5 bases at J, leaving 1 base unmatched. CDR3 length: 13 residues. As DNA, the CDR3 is TGTGCCTGGAGTGTACAGGGGGCTGAGACCCAGTACTTC. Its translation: CAWSVQGAETQYF.

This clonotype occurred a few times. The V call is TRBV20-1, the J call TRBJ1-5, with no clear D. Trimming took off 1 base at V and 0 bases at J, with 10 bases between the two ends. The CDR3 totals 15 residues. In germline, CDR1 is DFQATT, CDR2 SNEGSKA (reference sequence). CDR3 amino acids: CSARVGSYSNQPQHF. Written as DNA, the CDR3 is TGCAGTGCTAGAGTAGGCAGCTATAGCAATCAGCCCCAGCATTTT.

As DNA, the CDR3 is TGCGCCAGCAGCTTAGCCTCAGGGTTGTACCAAGAGACCCAGTACTTC. This sequence encodes CASSLASGLYQETQYF. This sequence joins TRBV5-1 and TRBJ2-5, with D perhaps matching TRBD1 (5 bases). The CDR3 totals 16 residues. Trimming cost V 2 bases and J 0 bases, with 14 bases left between them. The germline V gene encodes CDR1 SGHRS and CDR2 YFSETQ.

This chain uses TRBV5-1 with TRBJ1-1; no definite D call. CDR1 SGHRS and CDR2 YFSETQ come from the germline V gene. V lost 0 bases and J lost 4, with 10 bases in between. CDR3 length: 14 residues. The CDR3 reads CASSLVAGSTEAFF. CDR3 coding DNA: TGCGCCAGCAGCTTGGTGGCGGGTAGCACTGAAGCTTTCTTT. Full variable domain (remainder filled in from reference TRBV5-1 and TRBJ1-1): KAGVTQTPRYLIKTRGQQVTLSCSPISGHRSVSWYQQTPGQGLQFLFEYFSETQRNKGNFPGRFSGRQFSNSRSEMNVSTLELGDSALYLCASSLVAGSTEAFFGQGTRLTVV.

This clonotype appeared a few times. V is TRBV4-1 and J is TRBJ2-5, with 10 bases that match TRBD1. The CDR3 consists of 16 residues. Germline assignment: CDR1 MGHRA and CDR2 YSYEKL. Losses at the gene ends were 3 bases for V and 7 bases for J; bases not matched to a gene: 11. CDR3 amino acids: CASSHRTGTGVLTQYF. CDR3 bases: TGCGCCAGCAGCCATAGAACCGGGACAGGGGTTTTGACCCAGTACTTC.

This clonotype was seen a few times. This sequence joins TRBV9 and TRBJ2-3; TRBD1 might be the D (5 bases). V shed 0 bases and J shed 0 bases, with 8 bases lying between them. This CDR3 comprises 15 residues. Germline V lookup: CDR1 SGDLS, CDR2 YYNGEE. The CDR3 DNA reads TGTGCCAGCAGCGTAGAGGGGCCGAGCACAGATACGCAGTATTTT. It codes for CASSVEGPSTDTQYF. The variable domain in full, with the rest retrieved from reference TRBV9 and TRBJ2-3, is DSGVTQTPKHLITATGQRVTLRCSPRSGDLSVYWYQQSLDQGLQFLIQYYNGEERAKGNILERFSAQQFPDLHSELNLSSLELGDSALYFCASSVEGPSTDTQYFGPGTRLTVL.

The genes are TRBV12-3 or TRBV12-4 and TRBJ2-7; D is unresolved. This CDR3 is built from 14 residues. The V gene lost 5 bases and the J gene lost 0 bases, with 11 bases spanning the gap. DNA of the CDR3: TGTGCCAGCAGTGCCTTCCTGAGCTCCTACGAGCAGTACTTC. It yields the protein CASSAFLSSYEQYF.

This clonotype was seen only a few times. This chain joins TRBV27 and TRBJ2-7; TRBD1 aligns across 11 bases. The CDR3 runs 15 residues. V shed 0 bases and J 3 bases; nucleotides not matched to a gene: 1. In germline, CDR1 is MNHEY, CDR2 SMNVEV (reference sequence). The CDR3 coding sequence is TGTGCCAGCAGTTTATCGGGACAGGGGGACTACGAGCAGTACGTC. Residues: CASSLSGQGDYEQYV.